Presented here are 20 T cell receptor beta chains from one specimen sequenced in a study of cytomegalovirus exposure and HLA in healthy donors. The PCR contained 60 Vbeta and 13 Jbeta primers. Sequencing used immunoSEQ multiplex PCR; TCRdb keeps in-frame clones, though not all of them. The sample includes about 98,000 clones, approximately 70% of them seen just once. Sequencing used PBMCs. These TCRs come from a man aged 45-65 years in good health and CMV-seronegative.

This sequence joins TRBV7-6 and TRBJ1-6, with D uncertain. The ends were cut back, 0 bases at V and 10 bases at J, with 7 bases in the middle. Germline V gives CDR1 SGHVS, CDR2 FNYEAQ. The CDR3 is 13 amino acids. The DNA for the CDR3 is TGTGCCAGCAGCTTAGCCAGGCTCTCACCCCTCCACTTT. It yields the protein CASSLARLSPLHF.

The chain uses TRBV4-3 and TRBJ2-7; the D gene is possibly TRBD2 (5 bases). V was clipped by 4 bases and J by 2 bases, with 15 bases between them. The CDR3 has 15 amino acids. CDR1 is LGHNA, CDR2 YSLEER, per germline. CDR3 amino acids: CASSPASGIPYEQYF. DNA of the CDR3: TGCGCCAGCAGCCCAGCTTCCGGGATCCCCTACGAGCAGTACTTC.

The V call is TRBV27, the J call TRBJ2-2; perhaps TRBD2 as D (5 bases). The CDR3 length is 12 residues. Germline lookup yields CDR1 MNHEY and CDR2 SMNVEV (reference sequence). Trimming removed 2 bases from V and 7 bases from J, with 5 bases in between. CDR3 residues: CASSLAGGELFF. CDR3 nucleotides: TGTGCCAGCAGTTTAGCGGGCGGGGAGCTGTTTTTT.

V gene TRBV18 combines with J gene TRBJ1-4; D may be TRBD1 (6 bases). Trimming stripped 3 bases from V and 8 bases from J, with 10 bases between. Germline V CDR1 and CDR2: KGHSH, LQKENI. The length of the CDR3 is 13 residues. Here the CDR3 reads CASSPGQLEKLFF. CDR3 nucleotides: TGTGCCAGCTCACCCGGACAGCTGGAAAAACTGTTTTTT.

This CDR3 is CATSLLAGGPDTQYF. CDR3 nucleotide sequence: TGTGCCACCAGCTTGCTAGCGGGAGGGCCAGATACGCAGTATTTT. The rearrangement links TRBV15 to TRBJ2-3, with TRBD2 matching 12 bases. This CDR3 contains 15 residues. Looked up from germline, CDR1 is LNHNV and CDR2 is YYDKDF (reference sequence). The trim removed 5 bases at V and 4 bases at J, leaving 4 bases unmatched.

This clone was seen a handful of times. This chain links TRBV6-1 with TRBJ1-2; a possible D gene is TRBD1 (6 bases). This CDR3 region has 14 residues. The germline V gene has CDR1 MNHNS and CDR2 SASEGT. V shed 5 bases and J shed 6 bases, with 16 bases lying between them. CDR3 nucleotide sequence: TGTGCCAGCAGTCAATTGAGGGGGGGCAATGGCTACACCTTC. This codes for CASSQLRGGNGYTF.

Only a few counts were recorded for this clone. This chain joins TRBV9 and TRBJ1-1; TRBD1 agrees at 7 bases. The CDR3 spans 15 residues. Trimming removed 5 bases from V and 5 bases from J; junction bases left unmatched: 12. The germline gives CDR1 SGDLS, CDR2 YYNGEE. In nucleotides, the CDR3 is TGTGCCAGCAGGGGTGGGTCAGGGGGTCGGACTGAAGCTTTCTTT. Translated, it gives CASRGGSGGRTEAFF.

The CDR3 here is CASSRDRDLTYNEQFF. In DNA, the CDR3 is TGTGCCAGCAGTCGGGACAGGGATCTTACCTACAATGAGCAGTTCTTC. The chain joins TRBV2 to TRBJ2-1, with TRBD1 matching 9 bases. Germline V gene sequence: CDR1 SNHLY, CDR2 FYNNEI. With 5 bases clipped from V and 2 bases from J, the junction kept 7 bases outside the gene matches. The CDR3 runs 16 residues.

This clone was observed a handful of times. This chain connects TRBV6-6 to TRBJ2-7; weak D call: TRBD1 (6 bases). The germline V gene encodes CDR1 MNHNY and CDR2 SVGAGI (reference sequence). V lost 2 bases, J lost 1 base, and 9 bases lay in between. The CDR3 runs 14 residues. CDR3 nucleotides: TGTGCCAGCAGTTACACGAGGGGGTCCTACGAGCAGTACTTC. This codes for CASSYTRGSYEQYF.

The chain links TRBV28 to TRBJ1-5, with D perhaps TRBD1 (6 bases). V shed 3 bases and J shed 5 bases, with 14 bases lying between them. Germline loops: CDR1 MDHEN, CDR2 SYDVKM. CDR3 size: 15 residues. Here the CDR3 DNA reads TGTGCCAGCAGTTTCTACAGGGCGGTCGATCAGCCCCAGCATTTT. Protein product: CASSFYRAVDQPQHF. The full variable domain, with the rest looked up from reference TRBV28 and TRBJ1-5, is DVKVTQSSRYLVKRTGEKVFLECVQDMDHENMFWYRQDPGLGLRLIYFSYDVKMKEKGDIPEGYSVSREKKERFSLILESASTNQTSMYLCASSFYRAVDQPQHFGDGTRLSIL.

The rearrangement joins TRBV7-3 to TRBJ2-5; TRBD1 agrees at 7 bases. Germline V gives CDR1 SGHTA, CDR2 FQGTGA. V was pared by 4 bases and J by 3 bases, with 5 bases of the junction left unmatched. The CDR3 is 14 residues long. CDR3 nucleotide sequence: TGTGCCAGCAGCTCGACTGGGACAGAAGAGACCCAGTACTTC. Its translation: CASSSTGTEETQYF.

As DNA, the CDR3 is TGTGCCAGCAGTGAACTGGGGGGAGGTTCACCCCTCCACTTT. Residues: CASSELGGGSPLHF. This chain uses TRBV2 with TRBJ1-6, with D possibly TRBD1 on 5 matching bases. V dropped 2 bases and J dropped 9 bases, with 11 bases sitting between them. Germline V CDR1 and CDR2: SNHLY, FYNNEI. CDR3 length: 14 amino acids. The full variable domain, rest sourced from reference TRBV2 and TRBJ1-6, is EPEVTQTPSHQVTQMGQEVILRCVPISNHLYFYWYRQILGQKVEFLVSFYNNEISEKSEIFDDQFSVERPDGSNFTLKIRSTKLEDSAMYFCASSELGGGSPLHFGNGTRLTVT.

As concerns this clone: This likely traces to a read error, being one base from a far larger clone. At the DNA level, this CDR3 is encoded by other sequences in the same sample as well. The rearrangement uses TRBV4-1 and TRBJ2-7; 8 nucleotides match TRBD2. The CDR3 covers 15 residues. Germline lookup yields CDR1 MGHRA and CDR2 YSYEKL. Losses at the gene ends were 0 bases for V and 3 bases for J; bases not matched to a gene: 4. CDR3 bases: TGCGCCAGCAGCCAAGAAGCGGGGGCGGGCTACGAGCAGTACTTC. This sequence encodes CASSQEAGAGYEQYF.

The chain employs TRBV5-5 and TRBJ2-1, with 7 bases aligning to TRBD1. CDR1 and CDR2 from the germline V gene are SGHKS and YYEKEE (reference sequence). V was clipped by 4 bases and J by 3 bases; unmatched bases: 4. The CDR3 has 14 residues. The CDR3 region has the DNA TGTGCCAGCAGCACGGGACAGAACTACAATGAGCAGTTCTTC. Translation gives CASSTGQNYNEQFF. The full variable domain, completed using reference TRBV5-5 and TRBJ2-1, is DAGVTQSPTHLIKTRGQQVTLRCSPISGHKSVSWYQQVLGQGPQFIFQYYEKEERGRGNFPDRFSARQFPNYSSELNVNALLLGDSALYLCASSTGQNYNEQFFGPGTRLTVL.

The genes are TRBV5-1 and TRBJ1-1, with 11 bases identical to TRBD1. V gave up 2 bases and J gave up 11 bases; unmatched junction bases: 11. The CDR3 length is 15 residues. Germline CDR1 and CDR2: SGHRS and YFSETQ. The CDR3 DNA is TGCGCCAGCAGCTTCCGGGGACAGGGGGGAAACGGGGCTTTCTTT. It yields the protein CASSFRGQGGNGAFF.

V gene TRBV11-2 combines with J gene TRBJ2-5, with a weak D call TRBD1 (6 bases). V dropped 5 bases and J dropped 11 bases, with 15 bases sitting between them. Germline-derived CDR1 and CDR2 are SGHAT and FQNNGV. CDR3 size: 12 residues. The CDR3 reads CASSQDRYGQYF. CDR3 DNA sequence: TGTGCCAGCAGCCAAGACAGGTACGGGCAGTACTTC.

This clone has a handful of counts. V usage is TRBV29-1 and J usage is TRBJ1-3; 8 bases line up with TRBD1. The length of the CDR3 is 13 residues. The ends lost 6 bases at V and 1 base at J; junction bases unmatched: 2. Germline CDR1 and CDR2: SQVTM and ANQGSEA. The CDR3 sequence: CSVRTGSGNTIYF. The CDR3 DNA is TGCAGCGTCCGGACAGGGTCTGGAAACACCATATATTTT.

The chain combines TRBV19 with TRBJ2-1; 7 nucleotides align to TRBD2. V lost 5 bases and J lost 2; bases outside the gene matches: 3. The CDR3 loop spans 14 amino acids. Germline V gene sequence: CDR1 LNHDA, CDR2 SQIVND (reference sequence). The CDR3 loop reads CASSYGGTYNEQFF. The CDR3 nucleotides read TGTGCCAGTAGTTACGGGGGGACCTACAATGAGCAGTTCTTC.

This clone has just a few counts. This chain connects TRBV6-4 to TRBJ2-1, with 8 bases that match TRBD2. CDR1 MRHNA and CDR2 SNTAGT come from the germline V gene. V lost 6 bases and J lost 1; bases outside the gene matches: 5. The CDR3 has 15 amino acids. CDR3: CASSTLAGSYNEQFF. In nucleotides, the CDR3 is TGTGCCAGCAGCACCTTAGCGGGATCCTACAATGAGCAGTTCTTC.

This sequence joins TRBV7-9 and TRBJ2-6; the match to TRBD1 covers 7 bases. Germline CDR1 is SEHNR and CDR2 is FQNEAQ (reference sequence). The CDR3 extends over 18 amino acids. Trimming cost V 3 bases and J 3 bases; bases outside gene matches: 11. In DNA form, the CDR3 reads TGTGCCAGCAGCTTCCCCACGGACAGGCGAATTGGGGCCAACGTCCTGACTTTC. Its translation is CASSFPTDRRIGANVLTF.